These 8 T cell receptor beta chains were all obtained from the same sample, sequenced in a study of blood T cell repertoires in COVID-19 (dated by TCRdb to the early 2020s). Receptor libraries were prepared by the immunoSEQ multiplex PCR assay. TCRdb stores this immuneACCESS table with in-frame sequences only. Part of the clones is absent; in the studies checked, under half of the shortfall reflects unresolved V genes, and no reason is known for the rest. The table for this sample lists approximately 140,000 clones; 88% of them were counted only once. The ten largest clones add up to approximately 2.5% of the sample. Material: peripheral blood. All receptors derive from a human donor with COVID-19, enrolled during active disease. The donor label of this sample is uncertain.

V and J are TRBV7-9 and TRBJ1-5; 10 nucleotides agree with TRBD1. This CDR3 has 17 amino acids. V trimming: 5 bases; J trimming: 0 bases; junction bases outside the gene matches: 7. The germline CDR1 and CDR2 sequences are SEHNR and FQNEAQ (reference sequence). CDR3 amino acids: CASSQTGGASSNQPQHF. The CDR3 DNA reads TGTGCCAGCAGCCAGACAGGGGGCGCAAGTAGCAATCAGCCCCAGCATTTT.

The chain couples TRBV7-9 to TRBJ1-5; D gene ambiguous. Deletions cut 5 bases from V and 11 bases from J, with 7 bases between. The CDR3 length is 10 residues. In germline, CDR1 is SEHNR, CDR2 FQNEAQ (reference sequence). Here the CDR3 reads CASSPSSQHF. Here the CDR3 DNA reads TGTGCCAGCAGCCCCTCGTCCCAGCATTTT. Full variable domain (outside the CDR3, taken from reference TRBV7-9 and TRBJ1-5): DTGVSQNPRHKITKRGQNVTFRCDPISEHNRLYWYRQTLGQGPEFLTYFQNEAQLEKSRLLSDRFSAERPKGSFSTLEIQRTEQGDSAMYLCASSPSSQHFGDGTRLSIL.

This chain connects TRBV3-1 (or the pseudogene TRBV3-2) to TRBJ2-7; a weak D match, TRBD2 (6 bases). The CDR3 extends over 16 amino acids. Per the germline V gene, CDR1 is LGHDT and CDR2 is YNNKEL (reference sequence). V was trimmed by 0 bases and J by 0 bases, leaving 12 bases between them. CDR3 loop: CASSQDGGTYSYEQYF. CDR3 DNA sequence: TGTGCCAGCAGCCAAGATGGAGGGACGTACTCCTACGAGCAGTACTTC.

This clone appeared many times. The rearrangement links TRBV11-3 to TRBJ2-2, with D uncertain. The germline CDR1 and CDR2 sequences are SGHNT and YENEEA. The V and J ends lost 4 bases and 2 bases respectively, with 8 bases between them. The CDR3 spans 14 residues. CDR3 sequence (DNA): TGTGCCAGCAGCTCTCTGACTAACACCGGGGAGCTGTTTTTT. It codes for CASSSLTNTGELFF.

This clone was picked up one time. The rearrangement links TRBV10-3 to TRBJ2-2; 8 bases are shared with TRBD1. The CDR3 consists of 16 residues. Germline CDR1 and CDR2: ENHRY and SYGVKD. Trimming cost V 0 bases and J 7 bases; bases outside gene matches: 7. The CDR3 coding sequence is TGTGCCATCAGTGAGTCCCCGCAGGGGGCGGGCGGGGAGCTGTTTTTT. It codes for CAISESPQGAGGELFF.

The chain uses TRBV5-4 and TRBJ1-1; maybe TRBD1 (6 bases). Trimming cost V 0 bases and J 4 bases, with 10 bases left between them. There are 14 residues in the CDR3. The germline CDR1 and CDR2 sequences are SGHNT and YYREEE (reference sequence). The CDR3 nucleotides read TGTGCCAGCAGCTTGGGCAGGGGTAGCACTGAAGCTTTCTTT. Translated: CASSLGRGSTEAFF.

The chain carries TRBV19 and TRBJ1-3, with D hard to call. V lost 1 base and J lost 7, with 14 bases in between. The germline CDR1 and CDR2 sequences are LNHDA and SQIVND (reference sequence). CDR3 length equals 15 residues. For the CDR3, the DNA is TGTGCCAGTAGTATAGGGGAGGGATTGGCGAACACCATATATTTT. The encoded protein is CASSIGEGLANTIYF.

This clone was seen more than once but under ten times. The chain combines TRBV3-1 (or the pseudogene TRBV3-2) with TRBJ1-2; 8 nucleotides agree with TRBD1. J was trimmed by 4 bases and V by 4 bases; bases with no gene match: 5. This CDR3 contains 14 residues. CDR1 is LGHDT, CDR2 YNNKEL, per germline (reference sequence). CDR3 in amino acids: CASSPRGRFYGYTF. The CDR3 nucleotides are TGTGCCAGCAGCCCCAGGGGGCGGTTCTATGGCTACACCTTC.